These 12 T cell receptor beta chains were all obtained from the same sample, sequenced in a study of blood T cell repertoires in COVID-19. Assay used: immunoSEQ multiplex PCR; TCRdb lists only in-frame clones, some missing. The data show fewer than 65,000 clones, roughly 85% seen once. The sample was peripheral blood. These receptor sequences come from a human donor in a cohort sampled during active COVID-19.

The chain joins TRBV6-5 to TRBJ2-5; 8 bases match TRBD2. The CDR3 extends over 13 amino acids. The V and J ends lost 6 bases and 3 bases, in that order; junction bases with no gene match: 3. Germline CDR1 reads MNHEY; CDR2 reads SVGAGI. The CDR3 nucleotides are TGTGCCAGCAGACCAGCGGGGGAAGAGACCCAGTACTTC. This sequence encodes CASRPAGEETQYF.

The J gene is TRBJ2-1, the V gene TRBV19; 9 bases are a match to TRBD2. Germline V lookup: CDR1 LNHDA, CDR2 SQIVND (reference sequence). The length of the CDR3 is 16 residues. Germline trimming cut 5 bases from V and 10 bases from J; bases unmatched to any gene: 15. For the CDR3, the DNA is TGTGCCAGTAGTGGGGCGGGGGGGCCTTTAATTACGGAGCAGTTCTTC. Translating gives CASSGAGGPLITEQFF.

The chain uses TRBV6-2 or TRBV6-3 and TRBJ2-2; D gene uncertain. CDR1 is MNHEY and CDR2 is SVGEGT in the germline V gene. The CDR3 covers 12 residues. The V gene lost 3 bases and the J gene lost 7 bases, with 6 bases spanning the gap. The CDR3 region is CASSYGGGELFF. Here the CDR3 DNA reads TGTGCCAGCAGTTATGGCGGCGGGGAGCTGTTTTTT.

This chain links TRBV10-3 with TRBJ1-1, with D maybe TRBD1 (6 bases). V was trimmed by 9 bases and J by 5 bases, leaving 13 bases between them. This CDR3 comprises 12 residues. Germline assignment: CDR1 ENHRY and CDR2 SYGVKD. CDR3 residues: CAIRTGSTEAFF. Written as DNA, the CDR3 is TGTGCCATAAGAACAGGGTCGACTGAAGCTTTCTTT.

The V and J genes are TRBV11-2 and TRBJ2-7, with 7 bases matching TRBD2. V lost 3 bases, J lost 4 bases, and 6 bases stayed unmatched. This CDR3 is built from 14 residues. Germline V CDR1 and CDR2: SGHAT, FQNNGV. CDR3 DNA sequence: TGTGCCAGCAGCTTTGGCAGGGAGGGATACGAGCAGTACTTC. Its protein product is CASSFGREGYEQYF.

The V gene is TRBV5-1, the J gene TRBJ1-3; the D is unclear. In germline, CDR1 is SGHRS, CDR2 YFSETQ. Deletions cut 0 bases from V and 0 bases from J, with 10 bases between. This CDR3 is built from 16 residues. The CDR3 DNA sequence: TGCGCCAGCAGCTTGGCCCCGGAGAGCTCTGGAAACACCATATATTTT. Amino acid sequence: CASSLAPESSGNTIYF. The full variable domain, in which reference TRBV5-1 and TRBJ1-3 provide the parts outside the CDR3, is KAGVTQTPRYLIKTRGQQVTLSCSPISGHRSVSWYQQTPGQGLQFLFEYFSETQRNKGNFPGRFSGRQFSNSRSEMNVSTLELGDSALYLCASSLAPESSGNTIYFGEGSWLTVV.

The V gene is TRBV21-1, the J gene TRBJ2-7; no check of the table's D call, TRBD2, against the DNA was made. TRBV21-1 is a pseudogene. The CDR3 runs to 14 residues. CDR3 region: CASRAPGVNYEQYF. CDR3 sequence (DNA): TGTGCCAGCAGGGCCCCGGGGGTTAACTACGAGCAGTACTTC.

The rearrangement joins TRBV18 to TRBJ2-2; D is unclear. The CDR3 covers 16 residues. V lost 1 base and J lost 4, with 13 bases in between. Germline CDR1 KGHSH, CDR2 LQKENI. CDR3 DNA sequence: TGTGCCAGCTCACCACGGGCAACTTATATCACCGGGGAGCTGTTTTTT. This gives the protein CASSPRATYITGELFF.

This chain joins TRBV29-1 and TRBJ1-4, with D possibly TRBD1 on 5 matching bases. V shed 7 bases and J shed 3 bases, with 12 bases lying between them. The CDR3 sequence is 13 residues long. The germline CDR1 and CDR2 sequences are SQVTM and ANQGSEA. The CDR3 protein is CSAKGGANEKLFF. CDR3 in DNA: TGCAGCGCAAAGGGAGGGGCTAATGAAAAACTGTTTTTT.

The chain is built from TRBV5-4 and TRBJ2-7, with D possibly being TRBD2 (7 bases). The CDR3 loop spans 15 amino acids. Germline CDR1 is SGHNT and CDR2 is YYREEE (reference sequence). V gave up 0 bases and J gave up 7 bases, with 17 bases separating them. In DNA, the CDR3 is TGTGCCAGCAGCTTGGCGGGGGGCGAAGGAAGGGAGCAGTACTTC. Encoded protein: CASSLAGGEGREQYF. Complete variable domain (other parts from reference TRBV5-4 and TRBJ2-7): ETGVTQSPTHLIKTRGQQVTLRCSSQSGHNTVSWYQQALGQGPQFIFQYYREEENGRGNFPPRFSGLQFPNYSSELNVNALELDDSALYLCASSLAGGEGREQYFGPGTRLTVT.

The chain combines TRBV11-3 with TRBJ1-1, with a weak D call TRBD1 (5 bases). The V and J ends lost 5 bases and 10 bases respectively, with 14 bases between them. Germline lookup yields CDR1 SGHNT and CDR2 YENEEA. This CDR3 spans 12 amino acids. CDR3 DNA sequence: TGTGCCAGCAGCGGGGGGAACTCGGGAGCTTTCTTT. This codes for CASSGGNSGAFF.

The chain has TRBV7-2 and TRBJ2-5; D gene unclear. The CDR3 runs to 13 residues. V gave up 1 base and J gave up 4 bases, with 7 bases separating them. Germline assignment: CDR1 SGHTA and CDR2 FQGNSA. CDR3 DNA sequence: TGTGCCAGCAGCTTAGGGTTGGCAGAGACCCAGTACTTC. Protein product: CASSLGLAETQYF.